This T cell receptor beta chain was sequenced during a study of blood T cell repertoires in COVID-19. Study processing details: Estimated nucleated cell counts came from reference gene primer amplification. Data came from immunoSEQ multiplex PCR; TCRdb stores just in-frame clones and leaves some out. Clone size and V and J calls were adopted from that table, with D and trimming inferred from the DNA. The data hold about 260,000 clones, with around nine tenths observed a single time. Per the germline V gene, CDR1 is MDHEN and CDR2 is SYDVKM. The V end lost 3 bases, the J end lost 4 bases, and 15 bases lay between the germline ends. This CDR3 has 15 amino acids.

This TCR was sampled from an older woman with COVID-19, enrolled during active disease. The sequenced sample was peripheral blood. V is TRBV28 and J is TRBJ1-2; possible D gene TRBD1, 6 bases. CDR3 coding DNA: TGTGCCAGCAGTTTGGCGGGGGGCGTAGGCTATGGCTACACCTTC. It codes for CASSLAGGVGYGYTF.